A single sample is the source of the 11 T cell receptor beta chains below, sequenced in a study of TIL therapy for anti-PD-1-resistant metastatic lung cancer. Sample time point: pre-treatment sample, taken before nivolumab and TIL therapy. Sequencing used immunoSEQ v3. Some clones are missing from TCRdb's copy, which holds only in-frame ones; the method was immunoSEQ multiplex PCR. The data hold 40,000 to 55,000 clones, with about 80% observed a single time. Here the sequenced sample was blood, taken at baseline. The receptors stem from a woman between 30 and 85 years old with non-small cell lung cancer.

The V and J genes are TRBV27 and TRBJ1-1, with TRBD1 as a possible D gene (5 bases). This CDR3 has 12 amino acids. CDR1 is MNHEY, CDR2 SMNVEV, per germline (reference sequence). Between the trimmed V and J ends, which lost 8 bases and 4 bases, there was a span of 11 bases. For the CDR3, the DNA is TGTGCCAGCTCAGTGAGGGGCACTGAAGCTTTCTTT. Protein: CASSVRGTEAFF.

This clone was observed a single time. This chain uses TRBV5-1 with TRBJ2-5; D gene unclear. The J call is doubtful: the DNA matches TRBJ2-7 better. The germline CDR1 and CDR2 sequences are SGHRS and YFSETQ. This CDR3 comprises 12 residues. The CDR3 sequence is CASSLEPYEQYF. The CDR3 DNA reads TGCGCCAGCAGCTTGGAACCCTACGAGCAGTACTTC.

This chain links TRBV9 with TRBJ1-3, with D unclear. V lost 4 bases, J lost 0 bases, and 11 bases lay in between. Germline V gene lookup returns CDR1 SGDLS and CDR2 YYNGEE. CDR3 length equals 15 residues. The CDR3 nucleotides are TGTGCCAGCAGCCCAAGTCCCGTCTCTGGAAACACCATATATTTT. This gives the protein CASSPSPVSGNTIYF.

V is TRBV28 and J is TRBJ2-2; the D gene is possibly TRBD1 (7 bases). Germline CDR1 and CDR2: MDHEN and SYDVKM. V lost 8 bases and J lost 5, with 18 bases in between. CDR3 length: 15 residues. In DNA form, the CDR3 reads TGTGCCAGCCGAGGGGCAGGGGGGAGGACCGGGGAGCTGTTTTTT. It is translated as CASRGAGGRTGELFF.

The chain combines TRBV9 with TRBJ2-5, with TRBD2 matching 8 bases. There are 16 residues in the CDR3. After removal of 2 bases from V and 5 bases from J, the junction contained 11 bases not matched to a gene. The germline CDR1 and CDR2 sequences are SGDLS and YYNGEE. The CDR3 protein is CASSVMSGSVWETQYF. The CDR3 nucleotides read TGTGCCAGCAGCGTTATGAGCGGGAGTGTGTGGGAGACCCAGTACTTC. The full variable domain, rest sourced from reference TRBV9 and TRBJ2-5, is DSGVTQTPKHLITATGQRVTLRCSPRSGDLSVYWYQQSLDQGLQFLIQYYNGEERAKGNILERFSAQQFPDLHSELNLSSLELGDSALYFCASSVMSGSVWETQYFGPGTRLLVL.

J is TRBJ2-1 and V is TRBV2; 14 nucleotides line up with TRBD2. Germline V gene sequence: CDR1 SNHLY, CDR2 FYNNEI. The CDR3 spans 14 residues. The ends lost 10 bases at V and 6 bases at J; junction bases unmatched: 5. CDR3 in amino acids: CATKTSGRANEQFF. Written as DNA, the CDR3 is TGTGCCACCAAGACTAGCGGGAGGGCCAATGAGCAGTTCTTC. The variable domain in full, completed from reference TRBV2 and TRBJ2-1, reads EPEVTQTPSHQVTQMGQEVILRCVPISNHLYFYWYRQILGQKVEFLVSFYNNEISEKSEIFDDQFSVERPDGSNFTLKIRSTKLEDSAMYFCATKTSGRANEQFFGPGTRLTVL.

This clone appeared a single time. The rearrangement links TRBV7-9 to TRBJ2-3; D is possibly TRBD1 or TRBD2 (5 bases each). The V end was cut by 10 bases, the J end by 5 bases, with 13 bases between. CDR3 length: 12 residues. Germline V gene sequence: CDR1 SEHNR, CDR2 FQNEAQ (reference sequence). CDR3 loop: CATRESGDTQYF. The CDR3, as DNA: TGTGCCACCAGGGAGTCGGGAGATACGCAGTATTTT.

The gene calls are TRBV5-1 and TRBJ2-3, with 12 bases identical to TRBD2. Germline-derived CDR1 and CDR2 are SGHRS and YFSETQ. With 7 bases clipped from V and 3 bases from J, the junction kept 6 bases outside the gene matches. This CDR3 contains 15 residues. The chain's CDR3 is CASGETSGGTDTQYF. CDR3 DNA sequence: TGCGCCAGCGGAGAGACTAGCGGGGGAACAGATACGCAGTATTTT.

The chain is built from TRBV28 and TRBJ1-2, with 9 bases lining up with TRBD1. This CDR3 has 14 residues. The germline CDR1 and CDR2 sequences are MDHEN and SYDVKM. V was pared by 6 bases and J by 8 bases, with 10 bases of the junction left unmatched. CDR3 in DNA: TGTGCCAGCAGCCCGGGACAGGGAACGAAAGGCTACACCTTC. Its translation is CASSPGQGTKGYTF.

The CDR3 DNA follows: TGTGCCAGCAGCCCTCGACAGATAGCTAGCGGGGAGCTGTTTTTT. Translated, it gives CASSPRQIASGELFF. The chain carries TRBV14 and TRBJ2-2, with a tentative D call TRBD1 (5 bases). The CDR3 is 15 amino acids. The germline gives CDR1 SGHDN, CDR2 FVKESK. Trimming stripped 4 bases from V and 7 bases from J, with 16 bases between.

The gene calls are TRBV30 and TRBJ1-2; D perhaps matches TRBD1 (5 bases). The germline V gene has CDR1 GTSNPN and CDR2 SVGIG (reference sequence). V lost 4 bases and J 7 bases, leaving 31 bases between the germline ends. This CDR3 comprises 18 residues. CDR3 sequence reads: CAWIGPLGNRTLDGGYTF. CDR3 DNA sequence: TGTGCCTGGATAGGTCCGTTGGGGAACAGGACCCTCGACGGTGGCTACACCTTC.